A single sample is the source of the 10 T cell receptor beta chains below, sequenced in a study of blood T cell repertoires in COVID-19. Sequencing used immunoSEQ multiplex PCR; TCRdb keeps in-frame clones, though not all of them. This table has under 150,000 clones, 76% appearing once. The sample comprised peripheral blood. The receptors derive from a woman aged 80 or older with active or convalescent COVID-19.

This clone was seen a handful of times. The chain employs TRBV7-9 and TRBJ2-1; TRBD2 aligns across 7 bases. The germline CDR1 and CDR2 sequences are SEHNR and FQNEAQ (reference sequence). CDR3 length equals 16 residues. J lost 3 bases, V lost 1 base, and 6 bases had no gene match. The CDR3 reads CASSLVLAGSYNEQFF. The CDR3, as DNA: TGTGCCAGCAGCTTAGTCTTAGCGGGTAGCTACAATGAGCAGTTCTTC.

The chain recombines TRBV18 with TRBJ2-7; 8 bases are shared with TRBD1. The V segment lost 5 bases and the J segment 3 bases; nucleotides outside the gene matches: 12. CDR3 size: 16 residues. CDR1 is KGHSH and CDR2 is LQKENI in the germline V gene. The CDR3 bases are TGTGCCAGCTCAGGAAAGGGACAGGCTAGTCACTACGAGCAGTACTTC. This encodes CASSGKGQASHYEQYF.

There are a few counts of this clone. CDR3 residues: CASSFQTGHSNQPQHF. CDR3 nucleotide sequence: TGTGCCAGCAGTTTCCAGACAGGACATAGCAATCAGCCCCAGCATTTT. This chain uses TRBV5-8 with TRBJ1-5; D perhaps matches TRBD1 (6 bases). V was trimmed by 5 bases and J by 0 bases, leaving 15 bases between them. The CDR3 has 16 residues. Germline V lookup: CDR1 SGHTS, CDR2 YDEGEE. Full variable domain (remainder filled in from reference TRBV5-8 and TRBJ1-5): EAGVTQSPTHLIKTRGQQATLRCSPISGHTSVYWYQQALGLGLQFLLWYDEGEERNRGNFPPRFSGRQFPNYSSELNVNALELEDSALYLCASSFQTGHSNQPQHFGDGTRLSIL.

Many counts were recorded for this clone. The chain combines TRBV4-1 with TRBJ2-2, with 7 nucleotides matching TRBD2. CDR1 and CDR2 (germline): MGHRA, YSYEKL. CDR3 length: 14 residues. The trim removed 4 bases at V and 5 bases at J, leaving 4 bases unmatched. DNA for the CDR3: TGCGCCAGCAGCCGGGAGGGAACGACCGGGGAGCTGTTTTTT. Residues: CASSREGTTGELFF.

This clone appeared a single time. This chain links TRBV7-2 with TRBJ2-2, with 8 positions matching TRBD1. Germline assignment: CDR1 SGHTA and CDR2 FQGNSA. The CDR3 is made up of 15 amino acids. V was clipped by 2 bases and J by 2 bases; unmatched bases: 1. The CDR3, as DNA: TGTGCCAGCAGCTTAACAGGGGGAAACACCGGGGAGCTGTTTTTT. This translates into CASSLTGGNTGELFF.

The CDR3 bases are TGTGCCTGGAGTAAAAATGCGTTAACAGATACGCAGTATTTT. This gives the protein CAWSKNALTDTQYF. The V call is TRBV30, the J call TRBJ2-3; D remains unclear. Trimming took 2 bases from V and 3 from J, leaving 12 bases between them. The V gene's germline CDR1 is GTSNPN and CDR2 SVGIG (reference sequence). The CDR3 is 14 residues long.

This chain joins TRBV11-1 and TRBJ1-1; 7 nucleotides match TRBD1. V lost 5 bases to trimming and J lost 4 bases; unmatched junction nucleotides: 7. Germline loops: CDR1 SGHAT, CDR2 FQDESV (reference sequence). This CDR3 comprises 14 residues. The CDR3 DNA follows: TGTGCCAGCAGCGTTACGACAGGGCCCACTGAAGCTTTCTTT. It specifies CASSVTTGPTEAFF.

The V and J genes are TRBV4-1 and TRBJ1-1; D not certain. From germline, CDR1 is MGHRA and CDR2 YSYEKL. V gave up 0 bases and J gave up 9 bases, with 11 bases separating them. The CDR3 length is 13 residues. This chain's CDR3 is CASSQDSTRKAFF. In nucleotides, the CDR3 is TGCGCCAGCAGCCAAGATAGCACCAGAAAAGCTTTCTTT.

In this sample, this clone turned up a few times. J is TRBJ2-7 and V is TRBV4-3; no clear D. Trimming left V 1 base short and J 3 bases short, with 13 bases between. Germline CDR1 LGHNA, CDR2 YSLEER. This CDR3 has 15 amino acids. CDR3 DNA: TGCGCCAGCAGCCAAGTGGAGACGGCTGACTACGAGCAGTACTTC. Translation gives CASSQVETADYEQYF.

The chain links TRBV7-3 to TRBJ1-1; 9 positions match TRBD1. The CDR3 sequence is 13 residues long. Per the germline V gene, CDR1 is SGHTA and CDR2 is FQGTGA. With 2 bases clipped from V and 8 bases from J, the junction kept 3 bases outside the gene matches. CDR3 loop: CASSLRQGVEAFF. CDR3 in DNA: TGTGCCAGCAGCTTACGACAGGGGGTGGAAGCTTTCTTT.